The 4 T cell receptor beta chains reported below all come from one sample, sequenced in a study of blood T cell repertoires in COVID-19. This table comes from immunoSEQ multiplex PCR, and its TCRdb copy is limited to in-frame clones, with some not included. Of around 220,000 clones listed, over 75% are singletons. The sequencing input was peripheral blood. Every receptor here comes from a man aged 35 to 55 with active or convalescent COVID-19.

This sequence joins TRBV28 and TRBJ1-5; TRBD1 matches at 9 bases. Looked up from germline, CDR1 is MDHEN and CDR2 is SYDVKM. The J segment lost 6 bases and the V segment lost 3 bases, leaving 12 bases of the junction unmatched. This CDR3 is 17 amino acids long. The CDR3 bases are TGTGCCAGCAGTTTGACCGGGACAGGGCACAGAGGTCAGCCCCAGCATTTT. It specifies CASSLTGTGHRGQPQHF. Looking up the rest from reference TRBV28 and TRBJ1-5 gives the full variable domain: DVKVTQSSRYLVKRTGEKVFLECVQDMDHENMFWYRQDPGLGLRLIYFSYDVKMKEKGDIPEGYSVSREKKERFSLILESASTNQTSMYLCASSLTGTGHRGQPQHFGDGTRLSIL.

The chain joins TRBV5-5 to TRBJ1-1; tentative D call: TRBD1 (6 bases). Per germline, CDR1 SGHKS and CDR2 YYEKEE (reference sequence). This CDR3 spans 14 amino acids. The ends were cut back, 4 bases at V and 5 bases at J, with 15 bases in the middle. The CDR3 sequence: CASSPQGLETEAFF. The CDR3 nucleotides read TGTGCCAGCAGCCCCCAGGGGCTTGAGACTGAAGCTTTCTTT.

This clone was seen a single time. The chain combines TRBV11-1 with TRBJ2-7; 9 bases match TRBD1. The CDR3 has 13 amino acids. Germline CDR1 is SGHAT and CDR2 is FQDESV (reference sequence). Trimming took 2 bases from V and 12 from J; bases not matched to a gene: 8. The CDR3 DNA reads TGTGCCAGCAGCTTATCTACAGGGGGCGAAAGGTACTTC. Translated: CASSLSTGGERYF.

The chain couples TRBV27 to TRBJ2-7; 16 nucleotides line up with TRBD2. CDR1 is MNHEY, CDR2 SMNVEV, per germline (reference sequence). CDR3 size: 17 residues. V lost 5 bases and J lost 7; bases outside the gene matches: 11. The CDR3 DNA follows: TGTGCCAGCAGTCCAGGGACTAGCGGGAGGGCCGGGTATGAGCAGTACTTC. It codes for CASSPGTSGRAGYEQYF.